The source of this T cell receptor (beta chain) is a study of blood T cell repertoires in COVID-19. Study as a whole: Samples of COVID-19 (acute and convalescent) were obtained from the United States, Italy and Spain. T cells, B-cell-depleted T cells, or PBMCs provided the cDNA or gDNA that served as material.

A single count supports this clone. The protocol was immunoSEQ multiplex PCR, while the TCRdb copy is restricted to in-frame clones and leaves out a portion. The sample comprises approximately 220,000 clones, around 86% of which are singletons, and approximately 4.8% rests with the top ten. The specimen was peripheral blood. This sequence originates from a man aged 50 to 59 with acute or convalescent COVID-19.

CDR3 amino acids: CASTLRGVVNTEAFF. CDR3 coding DNA: TGTGCCAGTACTCTACGGGGGGTAGTGAACACTGAAGCTTTCTTT. The chain joins TRBV19 to TRBJ1-1, with D perhaps TRBD1 (5 bases). In germline, CDR1 is LNHDA, CDR2 SQIVND (reference sequence). The V end was cut by 7 bases, the J end by 0 bases, with 15 bases between. CDR3 size: 15 residues.